This TCR beta chain was documented in a study of cytomegalovirus exposure and HLA in healthy donors. Study-level points and caveats: Among TCR beta chains, those listed as cytomegalovirus-associated numbered roughly 150. A classifier reportedly called cytomegalovirus status with high sensitivity and specificity.

CDR3 size: 14 residues. Only in-frame clones appear in the TCRdb table, and some are missing; sequencing was by immunoSEQ multiplex PCR. The profile covers hundreds of thousands of clones, with less than 85% appearing a single time and roughly 5.7% taken by the ten largest. Only a few counts were recorded for this clone. The antigen is unknown. The TCR originated in a woman between 18 and 29 years old in good health and CMV-seronegative. Sequencing was performed on PBMCs. This chain links TRBV12-1 with TRBJ1-2; the table gives TRBD1 as D, unverified against the DNA. TRBV12-1 counts as a pseudogene. The CDR3 region has the DNA TGTGCCAGCACCAAGAGACAGGGATGGTGTGGCTACACCTTC. It encodes CASTKRQGWCGYTF.